The 5 T cell receptor beta chains given below trace back to one sample, sequenced in a study of early T cells in non-severe SARS-CoV-2 infection. TCRdb independently ran MiXCR on the 5' RACE reads; one entry per CDR3 protein. The sample consists of 86,000 or so distinct CDR3 sequences, 11% to 15% of them appearing once. The sequenced sample was whole blood. The receptors shown here come from an adult who was a healthcare worker with PCR-confirmed SARS-CoV-2 infection or an uninfected control (not recorded which).

This clonotype was seen ten or more times. The genes are TRBV10-3 and TRBJ1-2, with D uncertain. The germline V gene has CDR1 ENHRY and CDR2 SYGVKD. V was trimmed by 2 bases and J by 6 bases, leaving 10 bases between them. CDR3 size: 13 residues. The CDR3 DNA reads TGTGCCATCAGTGAGGGACCTACACATGGCTACACCTTC. Protein product: CAISEGPTHGYTF.

This clonotype was counted ten times or more. The chain carries TRBV6-6 and TRBJ1-1; the D gene is possibly TRBD1 (5 bases). The CDR3 contains 13 residues. The germline V gene has CDR1 MNHNY and CDR2 SVGAGI (reference sequence). Trimming removed 3 bases at V and 2 bases at J, with 7 bases between. CDR3 in DNA: TGTGCCAGCAGTTATCGGGACAACACTGAAGCTTTCTTT. It yields the protein CASSYRDNTEAFF.

The table lists this clonotype with many counts. This chain connects TRBV20-1 to TRBJ1-2; D is perhaps TRBD1 (6 bases). The CDR3 has 13 amino acids. Germline CDR1 DFQATT, CDR2 SNEGSKA (reference sequence). V shed 0 bases and J shed 5 bases, with 10 bases lying between them. The DNA for the CDR3 is TGCAGTGCTAGAGACCTAGGGGGGTATGGCTACACCTTC. Its protein product is CSARDLGGYGYTF.

In this sample, this clonotype turned up a few times. The rearrangement joins TRBV6-1 to TRBJ1-5, with D perhaps TRBD1 (5 bases). Germline V lookup: CDR1 MNHNS, CDR2 SASEGT. CDR3 length equals 15 residues. Trimming removed 3 bases from V and 9 bases from J, with 18 bases in between. CDR3 nucleotides: TGTGCCAGCAGTGATTCGAGCAGGGCCCTATCGCCCCAGCATTTT. The encoded protein is CASSDSSRALSPQHF.

This clonotype occurred many times. The chain recombines TRBV11-2 with TRBJ2-7; D ambiguous. Trimming stripped 5 bases from V and 4 bases from J, with 18 bases between. The V gene's germline CDR1 is SGHAT and CDR2 FQNNGV. The CDR3 runs 15 residues. The CDR3 nucleotides are TGTGCCAGCAGCGGTAGGGCCGGAGTTAGGTACGAGCAGTACTTC. Encoded protein: CASSGRAGVRYEQYF.